This T cell receptor beta chain was sequenced for a study of monozygotic twins with inflammatory bowel disease. TCRdb processed the 5' RACE reads again and assigns one entry to each CDR3 protein, with no DNA. The data show 110,000 to 150,000 distinct CDR3 sequences, and the top ten clones hold 0.95% to 1.5%. The source material was blood. This TCR came from a human donor with ulcerative colitis or Crohn's disease, or a healthy co-twin of an affected twin (not recorded which).

CDR3 sequence: CASSQESRSTDTQYF. The rearrangement joins TRBV7-2 to TRBJ2-3; TCRdb's assignment of TRBD2 cannot be checked, as there is no DNA. The CDR3 is made up of 15 amino acids. Germline lookup yields CDR1 SGHTA and CDR2 FQGNSA.